This TCR beta chain was observed in a study of siplizumab effects on memory and regulatory T cells. Assay used: immunoSEQ multiplex PCR; TCRdb lists only in-frame clones, some missing. The data contain 100,000 to 120,000 clones, more than 90% of them singletons. This clone was seen a single time. V shed 6 bases, J shed 2 bases, and the junction held 4 bases outside the gene matches. The V gene's germline CDR1 is KGHSH and CDR2 LQKENI. The CDR3 totals 14 residues. This receptor was taken from a human donor in good health. J is TRBJ2-1 and V is TRBV18; 7 nucleotides line up with TRBD1. What was sequenced was CD4+ T cells sorted from blood. The CDR3 DNA sequence: TGTGCCAGCTCCCGGGACAGCGCCTACAATGAGCAGTTCTTC. Translated, it gives CASSRDSAYNEQFF.